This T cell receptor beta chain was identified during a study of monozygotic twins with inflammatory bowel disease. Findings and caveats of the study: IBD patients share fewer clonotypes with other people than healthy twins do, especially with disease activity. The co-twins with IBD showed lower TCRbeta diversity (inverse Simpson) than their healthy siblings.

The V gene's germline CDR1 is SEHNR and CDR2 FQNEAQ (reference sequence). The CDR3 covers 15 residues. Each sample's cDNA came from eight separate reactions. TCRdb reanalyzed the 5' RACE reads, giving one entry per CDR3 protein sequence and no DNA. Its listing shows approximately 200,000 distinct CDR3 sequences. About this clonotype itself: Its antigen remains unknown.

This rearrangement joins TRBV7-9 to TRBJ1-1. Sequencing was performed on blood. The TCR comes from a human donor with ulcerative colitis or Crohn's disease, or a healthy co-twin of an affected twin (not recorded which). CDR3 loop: CASSLARSENTEAFF. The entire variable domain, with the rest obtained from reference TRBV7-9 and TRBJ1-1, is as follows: DTGVSQNPRHKITKRGQNVTFRCDPISEHNRLYWYRQTLGQGPEFLTYFQNEAQLEKSRLLSDRFSAERPKGSFSTLEIQRTEQGDSAMYLCASSLARSENTEAFFGQGTRLTVV.